The 9 T cell receptor beta chains reported below all come from one sample, sequenced in a study of blood T cell repertoires in COVID-19. The protocol was immunoSEQ multiplex PCR, while the TCRdb copy is restricted to in-frame clones and leaves out a portion. This sample carries 300,000 to 400,000 clones, around 90% of them seen once, and the ten largest clones take around 3.5%. Sequenced input: peripheral blood. These receptors were obtained from a woman aged 18-29 years who had recovered from COVID-19.

J is TRBJ2-2 and V is TRBV19; possibly TRBD2 for D (6 bases). Germline assignment: CDR1 LNHDA and CDR2 SQIVND (reference sequence). Trimming removed 6 bases from V and 7 bases from J, with 12 bases in between. This CDR3 spans 13 amino acids. The CDR3 loop is CASSVGTGGELFF. The CDR3 region has the DNA TGTGCCAGTAGCGTGGGGACTGGCGGGGAGCTGTTTTTT.

This clone was observed once. The genes are TRBV6-5 and TRBJ1-1, with TRBD1 matching over 8 bases. CDR1 and CDR2 (germline): MNHEY, SVGAGI. The CDR3 spans 15 residues. V shed 5 bases and J 4 bases; nucleotides not matched to a gene: 9. CDR3 bases: TGTGCCAGCAGTCCACGGACAGGGAGGTTCACTGAAGCTTTCTTT. This sequence encodes CASSPRTGRFTEAFF.

The chain combines TRBV4-1 with TRBJ1-5, with 9 bases fitting TRBD1. Germline-derived CDR1 and CDR2 are MGHRA and YSYEKL. The V and J ends lost 4 bases and 5 bases, in that order; junction bases with no gene match: 6. The CDR3 spans 15 residues. The CDR3 loop reads CASSPWTGDHQPQHF. CDR3 nucleotides: TGCGCCAGCAGCCCCTGGACAGGGGATCATCAGCCCCAGCATTTT.

As concerns this clone: At one end the junction does not follow the germline gene, possibly because of a read error. The rearrangement joins TRBV12-3 or TRBV12-4 to TRBJ1-1; possibly TRBD1 for D (6 bases). The CDR3 spans 12 residues. The CDR3 region is CASSLGDTEAFF. The CDR3 DNA reads TGTGCCAGCAGTTTAGGGGACACAGAAGCTTTCTTT.

This chain links TRBV6-2 or TRBV6-3 with TRBJ2-7; 12 nucleotides agree with TRBD2. CDR3 length: 15 amino acids. Germline lookup yields CDR1 MNHEY and CDR2 SVGEGT. The ends lost 0 bases at V and 3 bases at J; junction bases unmatched: 0. CDR3 sequence reads: CASSYSTSGSYEQYV. In DNA form, the CDR3 reads TGTGCCAGCAGTTACTCGACTAGCGGGAGCTACGAGCAGTACGTC.

The chain has TRBV9 and TRBJ2-3, with TRBD2 matching over 12 bases. The CDR3 is 14 residues long. Germline loops: CDR1 SGDLS, CDR2 YYNGEE. V was pared by 4 bases and J by 6 bases, with 3 bases of the junction left unmatched. In DNA form, the CDR3 reads TGTGCCAGCAGCCCGACTAGCGGGAGTGATACGCAGTATTTT. This sequence encodes CASSPTSGSDTQYF.

The chain is built from TRBV19 and TRBJ2-3; 9 bases fit TRBD2. The CDR3 is 15 residues long. Germline V gene data show CDR1 as LNHDA and CDR2 as SQIVND (reference sequence). Trimming cost V 9 bases and J 1 base; bases outside gene matches: 8. In DNA form, the CDR3 reads TGTGCCAGCACTAGAGCGGGAGGCGGCACAGATACGCAGTATTTT. It encodes CASTRAGGGTDTQYF.

The chain joins TRBV24-1 to TRBJ2-1; TRBD2 agrees at 9 bases. This CDR3 is built from 17 residues. V was clipped by 3 bases and J by 1 base; unmatched bases: 6. Germline V lookup: CDR1 KGHDR, CDR2 SFDVKD. The CDR3, as DNA: TGTGCCACCAGTGATCCTAGCGGGATTGATTCCTACAATGAGCAGTTCTTC. Translating gives CATSDPSGIDSYNEQFF.

The rearrangement links TRBV11-2 to TRBJ2-5; perhaps TRBD2 as D (5 bases). V lost 1 base and J lost 6, with 18 bases in between. Germline values: CDR1 SGHAT, CDR2 FQNNGV. This CDR3 spans 16 amino acids. CDR3: CASSLGQRGTWQTQYF. CDR3 nucleotide sequence: TGTGCCAGCAGCTTAGGACAACGGGGTACGTGGCAGACCCAGTACTTC.